This entry concerns a single T cell receptor (beta chain). The sample belongs to a study of blood T cells in healthy people across ages. CDR1 and CDR2 from the germline V gene are LGHDT and YNNKEL (reference sequence). The length of the CDR3 is 12 residues. V shed 4 bases and J shed 8 bases, with 11 bases lying between them. Next came a second PCR, run for about 6 to 11 cycles, which used a sample-barcoded 5' primer along with a J-beta primer mix. Each CDR3 protein gets one entry after TCRdb re-called the 5' RACE reads with MiXCR. There are roughly 800,000 distinct CDR3 sequences in the sample; roughly 60% occur only once, and 22% lies in the top ten.

This clonotype originated in a man aged 25-40 years in good health. The rearrangement links TRBV3-1 to TRBJ2-5, with D possibly called TRBD1 or TRBD2 (5 bases each). The sample was blood. The chain's CDR3 is CASSRGVGTQYF. CDR3 bases: TGTGCCAGCAGCCGAGGGGTAGGAACCCAGTACTTC.